Here is one T cell receptor beta chain with its context. The antigen remains undetermined. Researchers ran the PCR with 60 Vbeta and 13 Jbeta primers. This table comes from immunoSEQ multiplex PCR, and its TCRdb copy is limited to in-frame clones, with some not included. Among almost 95,000 clones listed, more than 60% were seen once. The sample originates from a study of cytomegalovirus exposure and HLA in healthy donors. The germline V gene encodes CDR1 SGHTA and CDR2 FQGNSA. CDR3 length: 12 residues. Trimming removed 3 bases from V and 4 bases from J, with 4 bases in between. General study findings and limits: Immune exposure data for these donors was limited to CMV serostatus. TCR beta chains numbering more than 150 were designated cytomegalovirus-associated. Accurate prediction of most subjects' HLA-A and HLA-B alleles from TCR beta sequences was reported. One variant, a missense change in DCLRE1C, was linked in a later analysis to TCR beta V- and J-gene trimming.

J is TRBJ2-1 and V is TRBV7-2; no firm D call. The specimen was PBMCs. The receptor comes from a man between 25 and 39 years old in good health and CMV-seronegative. As DNA, the CDR3 is TGTGCCAGCAGCTTCGTATACAATGAGCAGTTCTTC. Protein: CASSFVYNEQFF. The whole variable domain, remainder taken from reference TRBV7-2 and TRBJ2-1, is GAGVSQSPSNKVTEKGKDVELRCDPISGHTALYWYRQSLGQGLEFLIYFQGNSAPDKSGLPSDRFSAERTGGSVSTLTIQRTQQEDSAVYLCASSFVYNEQFFGPGTRLTVL.